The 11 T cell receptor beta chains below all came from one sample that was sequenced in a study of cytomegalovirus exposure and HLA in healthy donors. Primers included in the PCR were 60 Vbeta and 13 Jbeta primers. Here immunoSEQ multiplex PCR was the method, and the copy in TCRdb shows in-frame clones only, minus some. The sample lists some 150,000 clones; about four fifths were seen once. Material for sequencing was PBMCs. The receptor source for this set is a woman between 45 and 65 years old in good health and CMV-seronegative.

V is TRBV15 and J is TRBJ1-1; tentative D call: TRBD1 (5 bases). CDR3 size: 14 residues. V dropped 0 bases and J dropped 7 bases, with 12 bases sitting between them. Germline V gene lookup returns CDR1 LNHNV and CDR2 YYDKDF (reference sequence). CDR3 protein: CATSRDRGGYEAFF. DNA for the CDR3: TGTGCCACCAGCAGAGATCGCGGGGGTTATGAAGCTTTCTTT.

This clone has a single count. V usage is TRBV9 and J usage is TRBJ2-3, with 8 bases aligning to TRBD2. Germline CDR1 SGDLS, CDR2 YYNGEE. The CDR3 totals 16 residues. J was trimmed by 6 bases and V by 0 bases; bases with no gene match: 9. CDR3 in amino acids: CASSVVLGGAGDTQYF. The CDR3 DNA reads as TGTGCCAGCAGCGTAGTTCTCGGGGGGGCCGGGGATACGCAGTATTTT.

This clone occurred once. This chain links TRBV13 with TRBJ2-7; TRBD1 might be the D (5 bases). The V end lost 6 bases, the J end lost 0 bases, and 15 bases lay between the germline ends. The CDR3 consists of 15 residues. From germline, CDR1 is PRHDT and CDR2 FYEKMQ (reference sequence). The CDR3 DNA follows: TGTGCCAGCAGAAACCGTCAGGGTCTCTCCTACGAGCAGTACTTC. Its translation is CASRNRQGLSYEQYF.

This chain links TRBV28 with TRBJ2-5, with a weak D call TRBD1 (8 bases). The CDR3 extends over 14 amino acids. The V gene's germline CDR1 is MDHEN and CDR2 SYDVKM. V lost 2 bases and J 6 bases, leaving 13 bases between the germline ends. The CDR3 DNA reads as TGTGCCAGCAGTTTAATACAGGGGGGGAAGACCCAGTACTTC. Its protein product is CASSLIQGGKTQYF.

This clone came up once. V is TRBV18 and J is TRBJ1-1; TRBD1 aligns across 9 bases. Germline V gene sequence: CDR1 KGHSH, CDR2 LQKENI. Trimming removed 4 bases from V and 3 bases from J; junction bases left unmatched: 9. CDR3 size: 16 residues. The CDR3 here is CASSLSRDRADTEAFF. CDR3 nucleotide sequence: TGTGCCAGCTCACTAAGCAGGGACAGGGCGGACACTGAAGCTTTCTTT.

Here the CDR3 DNA reads TGTGCCAGCAGCGTAGAGATTAGCGGGAGGGCTAAGCATCTCGATGAGCAGTTCTTC. Protein: CASSVEISGRAKHLDEQFF. The chain uses TRBV9 and TRBJ2-1, with 11 positions matching TRBD2. Trimming at V came to 0 bases and at J to 8 bases, leaving 16 bases not matched to a gene. CDR1 and CDR2 (germline): SGDLS, YYNGEE. CDR3 size: 19 residues.

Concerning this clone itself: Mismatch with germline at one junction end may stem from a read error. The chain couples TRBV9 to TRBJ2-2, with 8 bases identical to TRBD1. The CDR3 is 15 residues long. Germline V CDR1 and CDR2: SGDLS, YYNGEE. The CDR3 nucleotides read TGTGCCAGCAGCCCAAGGACAGGGAGTACCGGGGAGCTGCTTTTT. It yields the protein CASSPRTGSTGELLF.

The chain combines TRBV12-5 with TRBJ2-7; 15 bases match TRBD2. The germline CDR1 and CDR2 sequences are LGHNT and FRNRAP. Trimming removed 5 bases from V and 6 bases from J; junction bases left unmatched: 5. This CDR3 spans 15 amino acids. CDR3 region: CASGPGGLAGGEQYF. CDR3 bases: TGTGCTAGTGGTCCTGGGGGACTAGCGGGGGGCGAGCAGTACTTC.

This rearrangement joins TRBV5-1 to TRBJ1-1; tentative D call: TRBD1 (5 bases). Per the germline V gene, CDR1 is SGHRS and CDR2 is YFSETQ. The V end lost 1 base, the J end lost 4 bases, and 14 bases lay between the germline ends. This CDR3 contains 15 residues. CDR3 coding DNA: TGCGCCAGCAGCTTGATTGGCAGGGCGGTCACTGAAGCTTTCTTT. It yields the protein CASSLIGRAVTEAFF.

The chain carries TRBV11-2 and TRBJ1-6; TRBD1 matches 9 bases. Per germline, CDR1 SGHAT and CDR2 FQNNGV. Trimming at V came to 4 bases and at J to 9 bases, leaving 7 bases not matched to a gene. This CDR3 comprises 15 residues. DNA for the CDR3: TGTGCCAGCAGCTCCCTGACAGGGGGGATTTCACCCCTCCACTTT. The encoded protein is CASSSLTGGISPLHF.

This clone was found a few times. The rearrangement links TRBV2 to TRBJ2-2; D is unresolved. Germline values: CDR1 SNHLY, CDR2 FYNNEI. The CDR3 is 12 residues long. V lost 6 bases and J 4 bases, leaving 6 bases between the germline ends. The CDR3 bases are TGTGCCAGCAGGGGCTCCACCGGGGAGCTGTTTTTT. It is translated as CASRGSTGELFF.